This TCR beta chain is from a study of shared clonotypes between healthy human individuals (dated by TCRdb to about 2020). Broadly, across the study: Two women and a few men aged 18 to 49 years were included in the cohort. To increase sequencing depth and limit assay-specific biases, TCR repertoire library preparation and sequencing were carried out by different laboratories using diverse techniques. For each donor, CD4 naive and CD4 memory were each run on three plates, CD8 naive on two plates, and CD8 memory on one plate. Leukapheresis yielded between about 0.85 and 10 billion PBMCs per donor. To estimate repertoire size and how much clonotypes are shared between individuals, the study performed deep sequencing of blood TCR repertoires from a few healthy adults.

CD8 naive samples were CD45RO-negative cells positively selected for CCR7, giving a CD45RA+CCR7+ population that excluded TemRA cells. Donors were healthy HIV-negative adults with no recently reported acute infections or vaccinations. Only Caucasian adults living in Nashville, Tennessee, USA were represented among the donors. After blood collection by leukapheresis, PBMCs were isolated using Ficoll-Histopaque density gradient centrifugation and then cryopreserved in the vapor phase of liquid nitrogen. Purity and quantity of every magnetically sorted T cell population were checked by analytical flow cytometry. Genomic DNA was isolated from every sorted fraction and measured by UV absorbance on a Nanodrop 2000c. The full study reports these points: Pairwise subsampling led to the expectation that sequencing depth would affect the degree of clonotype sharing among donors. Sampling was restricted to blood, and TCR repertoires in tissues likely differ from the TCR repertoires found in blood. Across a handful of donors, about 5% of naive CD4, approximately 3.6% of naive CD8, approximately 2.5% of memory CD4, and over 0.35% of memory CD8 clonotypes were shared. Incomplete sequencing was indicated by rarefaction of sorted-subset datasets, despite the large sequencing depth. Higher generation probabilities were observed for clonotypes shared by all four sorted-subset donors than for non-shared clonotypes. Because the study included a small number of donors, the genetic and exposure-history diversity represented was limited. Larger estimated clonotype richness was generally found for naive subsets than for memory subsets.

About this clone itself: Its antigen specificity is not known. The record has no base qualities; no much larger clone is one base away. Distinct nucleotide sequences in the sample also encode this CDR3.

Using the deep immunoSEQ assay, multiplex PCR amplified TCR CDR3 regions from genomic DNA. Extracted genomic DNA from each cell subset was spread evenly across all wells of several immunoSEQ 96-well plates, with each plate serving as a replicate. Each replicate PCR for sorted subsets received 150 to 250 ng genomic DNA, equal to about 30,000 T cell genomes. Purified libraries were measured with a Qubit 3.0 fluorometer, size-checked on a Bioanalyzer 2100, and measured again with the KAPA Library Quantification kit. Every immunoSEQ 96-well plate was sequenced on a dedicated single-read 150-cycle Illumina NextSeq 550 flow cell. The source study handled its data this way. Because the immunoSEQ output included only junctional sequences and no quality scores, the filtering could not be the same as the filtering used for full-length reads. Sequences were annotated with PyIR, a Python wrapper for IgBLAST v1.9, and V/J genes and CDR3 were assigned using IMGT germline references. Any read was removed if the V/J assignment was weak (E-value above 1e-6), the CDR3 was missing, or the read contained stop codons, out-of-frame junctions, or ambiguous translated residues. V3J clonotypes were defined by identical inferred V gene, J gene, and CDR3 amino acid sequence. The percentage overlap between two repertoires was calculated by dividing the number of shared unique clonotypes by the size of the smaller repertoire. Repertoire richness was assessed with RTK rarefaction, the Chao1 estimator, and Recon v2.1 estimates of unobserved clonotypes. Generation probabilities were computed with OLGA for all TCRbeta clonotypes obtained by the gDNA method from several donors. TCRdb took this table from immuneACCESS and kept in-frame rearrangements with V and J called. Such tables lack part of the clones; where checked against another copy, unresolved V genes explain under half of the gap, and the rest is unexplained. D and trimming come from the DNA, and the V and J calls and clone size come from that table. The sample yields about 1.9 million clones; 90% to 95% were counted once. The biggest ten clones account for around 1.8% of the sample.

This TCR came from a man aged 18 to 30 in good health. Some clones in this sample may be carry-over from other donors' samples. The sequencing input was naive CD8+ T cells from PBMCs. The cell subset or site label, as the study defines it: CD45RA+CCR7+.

This receptor has the CDR3 CASSVVRGELFF. Here is the DNA: TGTGCCAGCAGCGTAGTTAGGGGGGAGCTGTTTTTT. Recombination linked TRBV9 to TRBJ2-2; no D gene is confidently identified. At the junction V is shortened by 0 bases and J by 8 bases, with 5 bases in between. From its cysteine to its phenylalanine, the CDR3 spans 12 amino acids. Here the CDR3 DNA is all that survives: 36 bases in frame from base 1. As encoded in the germline V gene, CDR1 is SGDLS while CDR2 is YYNGEE. Here the CDR3 is joined to the reference TRBV9 and TRBJ2-2 genes, and the full variable domain is: DSGVTQTPKHLITATGQRVTLRCSPRSGDLSVYWYQQSLDQGLQFLIQYYNGEERAKGNILERFSAQQFPDLHSELNLSSLELGDSALYFCASSVVRGELFFGEGSRLTVL.